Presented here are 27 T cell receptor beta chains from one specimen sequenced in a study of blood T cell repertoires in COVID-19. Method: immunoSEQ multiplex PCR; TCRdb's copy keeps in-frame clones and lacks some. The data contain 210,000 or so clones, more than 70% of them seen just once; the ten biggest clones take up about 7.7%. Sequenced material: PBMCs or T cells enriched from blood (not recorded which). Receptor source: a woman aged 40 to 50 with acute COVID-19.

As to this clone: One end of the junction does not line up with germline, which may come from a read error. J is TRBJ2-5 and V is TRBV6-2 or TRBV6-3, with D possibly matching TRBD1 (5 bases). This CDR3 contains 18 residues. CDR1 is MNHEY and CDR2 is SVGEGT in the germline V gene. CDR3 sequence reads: CASSYPVVGPRTRESQYF. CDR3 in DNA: TGTGCCAGCAGTTATCCCGTCGTGGGGCCTCGGACAAGAGAGTCCCAGTACTTC.

The CDR3 region is CASSPIQGMKYEQYF. The CDR3 coding sequence is TGTGCCAGCAGTCCTATACAGGGGATGAAATACGAGCAGTACTTC. The chain uses TRBV6-5 and TRBJ2-7, with TRBD1 matching 7 bases. Germline V gene sequence: CDR1 MNHEY, CDR2 SVGAGI. The CDR3 is 15 amino acids. The ends lost 5 bases at V and 4 bases at J; junction bases unmatched: 11.

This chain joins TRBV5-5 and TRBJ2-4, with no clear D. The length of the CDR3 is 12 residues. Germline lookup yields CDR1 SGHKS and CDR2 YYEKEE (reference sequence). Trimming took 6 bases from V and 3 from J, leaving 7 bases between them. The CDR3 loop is CASKSGKNIQYF. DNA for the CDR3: TGTGCCAGCAAGTCCGGCAAAAACATTCAGTACTTC.

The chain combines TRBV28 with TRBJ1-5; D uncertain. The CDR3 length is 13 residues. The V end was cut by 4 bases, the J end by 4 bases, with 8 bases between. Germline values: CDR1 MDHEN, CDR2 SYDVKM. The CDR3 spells CASSSEGNQPQHF. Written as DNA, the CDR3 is TGTGCCAGCAGTTCAGAGGGAAATCAGCCCCAGCATTTT. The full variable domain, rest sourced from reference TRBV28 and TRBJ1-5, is DVKVTQSSRYLVKRTGEKVFLECVQDMDHENMFWYRQDPGLGLRLIYFSYDVKMKEKGDIPEGYSVSREKKERFSLILESASTNQTSMYLCASSSEGNQPQHFGDGTRLSIL.

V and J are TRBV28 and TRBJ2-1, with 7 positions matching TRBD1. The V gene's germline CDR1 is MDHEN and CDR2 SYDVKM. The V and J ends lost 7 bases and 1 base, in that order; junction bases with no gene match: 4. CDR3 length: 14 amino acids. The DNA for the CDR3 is TGTGCCAGCACCCTGGGACAGTCCTACAATGAGCAGTTCTTC. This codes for CASTLGQSYNEQFF.

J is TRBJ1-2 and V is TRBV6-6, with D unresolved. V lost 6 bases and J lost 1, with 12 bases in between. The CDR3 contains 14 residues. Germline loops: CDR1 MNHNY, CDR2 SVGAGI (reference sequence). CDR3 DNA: TGTGCCAGCAGCGGAGGAGGGTATAACTATGGCTACACCTTC. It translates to CASSGGGYNYGYTF.

CDR3 residues: CASTTDRDRSPLHF. Here the CDR3 DNA reads TGTGCCAGCACCACCGACAGGGACCGTTCACCCCTCCACTTT. The V and J genes are TRBV6-5 and TRBJ1-6; 7 bases match TRBD1. CDR1 is MNHEY and CDR2 is SVGAGI in the germline V gene. V lost 7 bases to trimming and J lost 9 bases; unmatched junction nucleotides: 9. The CDR3 is made up of 14 amino acids.

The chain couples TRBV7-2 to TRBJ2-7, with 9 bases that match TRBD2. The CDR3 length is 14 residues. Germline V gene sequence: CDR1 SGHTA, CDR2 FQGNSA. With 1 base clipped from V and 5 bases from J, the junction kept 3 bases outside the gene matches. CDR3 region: CASSLGLAVDEQYF. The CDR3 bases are TGTGCCAGCAGCTTAGGACTAGCGGTCGACGAGCAGTACTTC.

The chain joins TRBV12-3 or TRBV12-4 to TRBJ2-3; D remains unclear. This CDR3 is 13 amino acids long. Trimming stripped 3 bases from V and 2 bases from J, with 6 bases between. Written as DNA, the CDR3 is TGTGCCAGCAGTTTTAGCAACACAGATACGCAGTATTTT. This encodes CASSFSNTDTQYF.

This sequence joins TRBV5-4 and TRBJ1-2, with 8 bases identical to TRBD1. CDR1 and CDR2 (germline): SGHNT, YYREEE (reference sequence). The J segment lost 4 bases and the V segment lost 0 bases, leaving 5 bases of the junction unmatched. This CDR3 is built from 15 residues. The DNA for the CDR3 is TGTGCCAGCAGCTTGGTAGCAGGGGGCGGCTATGGCTACACCTTC. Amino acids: CASSLVAGGGYGYTF.

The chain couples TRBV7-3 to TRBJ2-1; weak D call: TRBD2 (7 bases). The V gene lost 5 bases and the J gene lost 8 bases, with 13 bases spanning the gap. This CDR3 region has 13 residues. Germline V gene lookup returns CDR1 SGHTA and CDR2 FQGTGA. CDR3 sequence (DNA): TGTGCCAGCAGCGATTGGGAGGGGGATGAGCAGTTCTTC. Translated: CASSDWEGDEQFF. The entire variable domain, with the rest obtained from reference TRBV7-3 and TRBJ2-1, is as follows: GAGVSQTPSNKVTEKGKYVELRCDPISGHTALYWYRQSLGQGPEFLIYFQGTGAADDSGLPNDRFFAVRPEGSVSTLKIQRTERGDSAVYLCASSDWEGDEQFFGPGTRLTVL.

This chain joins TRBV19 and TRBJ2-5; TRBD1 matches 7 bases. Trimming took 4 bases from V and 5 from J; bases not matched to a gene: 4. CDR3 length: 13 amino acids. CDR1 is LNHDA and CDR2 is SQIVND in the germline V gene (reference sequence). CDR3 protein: CASSRQGWETQYF. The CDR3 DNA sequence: TGTGCCAGTAGTAGACAGGGCTGGGAGACCCAGTACTTC.

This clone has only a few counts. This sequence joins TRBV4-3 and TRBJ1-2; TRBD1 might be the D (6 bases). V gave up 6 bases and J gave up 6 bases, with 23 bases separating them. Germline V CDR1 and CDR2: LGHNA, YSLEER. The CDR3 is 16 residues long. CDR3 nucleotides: TGCGCCAGCAGTCCCGGGACACGCCGCTTCTTAGATGGCTACACCTTC. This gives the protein CASSPGTRRFLDGYTF.

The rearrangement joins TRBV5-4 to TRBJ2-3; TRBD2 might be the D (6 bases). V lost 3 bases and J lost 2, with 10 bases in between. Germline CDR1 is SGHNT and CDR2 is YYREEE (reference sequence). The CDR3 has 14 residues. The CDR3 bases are TGTGCCAGCAGCTCCGGGACTTTCACAGATACGCAGTATTTT. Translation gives CASSSGTFTDTQYF.

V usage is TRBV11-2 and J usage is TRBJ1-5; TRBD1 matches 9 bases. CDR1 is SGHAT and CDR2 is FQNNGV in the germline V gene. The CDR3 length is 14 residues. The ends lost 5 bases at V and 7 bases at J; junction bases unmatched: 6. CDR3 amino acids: CASSLQGAWQPQHF. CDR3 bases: TGTGCCAGCAGCCTACAGGGGGCTTGGCAGCCCCAGCATTTT.

The CDR3 loop reads CASGTDRGGDQPQHF. In DNA form, the CDR3 reads TGTGCCAGTGGTACCGACAGGGGAGGAGATCAGCCCCAGCATTTT. The chain joins TRBV19 to TRBJ1-5, with 8 bases identical to TRBD1. V was pared by 8 bases and J by 5 bases, with 11 bases of the junction left unmatched. The germline V gene encodes CDR1 LNHDA and CDR2 SQIVND (reference sequence). This CDR3 has 15 amino acids.

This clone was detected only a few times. Here the CDR3 reads CASSDSVGGTDTQYF. In DNA, the CDR3 is TGTGCCAGCAGTGACTCGGTAGGGGGAACAGATACGCAGTATTTT. V usage is TRBV6-4 and J usage is TRBJ2-3; maybe TRBD1 (6 bases). Germline V gene lookup returns CDR1 MRHNA and CDR2 SNTAGT. The CDR3 is 15 residues long. Trimming shortened V by 0 bases and J by 3 bases, and 10 bases separated the two germline ends.

The CDR3 nucleotides read TGTGCCAGCGCCGCTCCGGTACCCAATCAGCCCCAGCATTTT. It translates to CASAAPVPNQPQHF. The chain joins TRBV7-2 to TRBJ1-5; D is uncertain. The CDR3 covers 14 residues. Germline assignment: CDR1 SGHTA and CDR2 FQGNSA. Between the trimmed V and J ends, which lost 8 bases and 3 bases, there was a span of 14 bases.

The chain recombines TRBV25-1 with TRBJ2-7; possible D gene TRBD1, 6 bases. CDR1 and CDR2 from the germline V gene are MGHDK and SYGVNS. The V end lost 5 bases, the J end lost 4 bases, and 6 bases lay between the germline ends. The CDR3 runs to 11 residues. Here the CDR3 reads CASSQGYEQYF. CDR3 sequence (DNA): TGTGCCAGCAGTCAGGGGTACGAGCAGTACTTC.

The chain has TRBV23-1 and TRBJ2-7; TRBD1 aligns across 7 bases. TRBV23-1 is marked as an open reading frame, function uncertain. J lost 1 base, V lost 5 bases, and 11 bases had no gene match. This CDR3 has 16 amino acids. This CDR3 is CASSDLLRDRSYEQYF. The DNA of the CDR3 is TGCGCCAGCAGTGATTTGCTCCGGGACAGATCCTACGAGCAGTACTTC.

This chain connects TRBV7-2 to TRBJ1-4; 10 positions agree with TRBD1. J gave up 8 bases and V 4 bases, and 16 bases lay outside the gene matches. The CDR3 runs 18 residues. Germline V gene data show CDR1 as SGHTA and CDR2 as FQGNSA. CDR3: CASSSLPGQGSKWEKLFF. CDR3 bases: TGTGCCAGCAGCTCCCTCCCGGGACAGGGGTCCAAATGGGAAAAACTGTTTTTT.

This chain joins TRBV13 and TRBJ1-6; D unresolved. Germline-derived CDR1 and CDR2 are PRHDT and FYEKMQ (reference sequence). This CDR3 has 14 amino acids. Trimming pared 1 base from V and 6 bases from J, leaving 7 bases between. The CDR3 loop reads CASSLVASNSPLHF. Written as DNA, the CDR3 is TGTGCCAGCAGCTTAGTTGCCAGTAATTCACCCCTCCACTTT.

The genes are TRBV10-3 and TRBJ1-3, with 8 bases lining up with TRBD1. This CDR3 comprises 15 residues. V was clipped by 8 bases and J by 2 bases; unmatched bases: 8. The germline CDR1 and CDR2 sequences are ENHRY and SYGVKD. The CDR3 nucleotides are TGTGCCATCGGCGAGACAGGGGAGACTGGAAACACCATATATTTT. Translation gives CAIGETGETGNTIYF.

CDR3 residues: CASSAGGYEQYF. CDR3 sequence (DNA): TGTGCCAGCAGCGCAGGGGGCTACGAGCAGTACTTC. The chain recombines TRBV6-5 with TRBJ2-7; 7 bases map to TRBD1. CDR3 length: 12 amino acids. CDR1 and CDR2 (germline): MNHEY, SVGAGI. After removal of 6 bases from V and 3 bases from J, the junction contained 2 bases not matched to a gene.

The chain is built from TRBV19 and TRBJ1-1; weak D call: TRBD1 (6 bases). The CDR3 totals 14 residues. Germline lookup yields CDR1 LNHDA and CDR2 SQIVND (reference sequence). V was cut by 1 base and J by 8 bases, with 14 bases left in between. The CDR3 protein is CASSIARGGTEAFF. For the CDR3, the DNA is TGTGCCAGTAGTATAGCTCGGGGTGGGACAGAAGCTTTCTTT.

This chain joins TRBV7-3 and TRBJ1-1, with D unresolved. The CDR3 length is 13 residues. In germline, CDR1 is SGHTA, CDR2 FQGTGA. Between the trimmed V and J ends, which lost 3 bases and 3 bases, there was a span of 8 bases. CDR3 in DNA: TGTGCCAGCAGCTTTTCAGGTTACACTGAAGCTTTCTTT. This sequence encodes CASSFSGYTEAFF.

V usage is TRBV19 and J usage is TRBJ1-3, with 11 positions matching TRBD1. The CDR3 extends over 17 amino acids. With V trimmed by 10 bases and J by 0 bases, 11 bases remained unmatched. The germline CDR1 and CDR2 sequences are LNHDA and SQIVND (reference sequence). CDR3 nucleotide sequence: TGTGCCACCCAGGACAGGGGGCCCCCCTACTCTGGAAACACCATATATTTT. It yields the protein CATQDRGPPYSGNTIYF. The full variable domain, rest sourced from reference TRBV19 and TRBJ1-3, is DGGITQSPKYLFRKEGQNVTLSCEQNLNHDAMYWYRQDPGQGLRLIYYSQIVNDFQKGDIAEGYSVSREKKESFPLTVTSAQKNPTAFYLCATQDRGPPYSGNTIYFGEGSWLTVV.